This TCR beta chain was recovered during a study of T-cell memory formation after mild COVID-19. The study's findings and limits: Clones contracting across day 15 to 85 had a balanced CD4/CD8 profile; later expanding clones leaned CD4+. Largely, contracting CD4+ clones fell within CM and EM, and contracting CD8+ clones within EMRA.

A word on this clonotype: As yet, its antigen is unknown.

CDR1 is SGHTA and CDR2 is FQGNSA in the germline V gene. The CDR3 has 16 residues. V lost 4 bases, J lost 4 bases, and 18 bases lay in between. Each CDR3 protein is one row after TCRdb ran MiXCR on the 5' RACE reads. The table includes approximately 350,000 distinct CDR3 sequences, over 13% detected once. The TCR originated in a man younger than 30 who had mild COVID-19 (a few samples of this study predate the infection). Cell type and time point are not known. The rearrangement joins TRBV7-2 to TRBJ2-3, with D maybe TRBD1 (6 bases). The sequenced sample consisted of PBMCs or a T cell subset sorted from them (not recorded which). CDR3 nucleotides: TGTGCCAGCAGCTCGGGCCTAACAGGGCCGGCAGATACGCAGTATTTT. It codes for CASSSGLTGPADTQYF.